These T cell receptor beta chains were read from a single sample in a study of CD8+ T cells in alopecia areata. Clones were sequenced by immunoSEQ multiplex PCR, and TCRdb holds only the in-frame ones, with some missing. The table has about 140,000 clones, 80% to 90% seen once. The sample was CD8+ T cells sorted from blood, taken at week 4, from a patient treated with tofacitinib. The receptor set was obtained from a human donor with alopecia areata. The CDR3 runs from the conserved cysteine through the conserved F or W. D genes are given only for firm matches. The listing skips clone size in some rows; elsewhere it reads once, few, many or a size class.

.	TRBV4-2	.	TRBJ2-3	CASCQGTLDADTQYF	TGTGCCAGCTGTCAAGGGACATTGGATGCGGATACGCAGTATTTT
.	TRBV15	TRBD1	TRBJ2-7	CATSRTGGSYEQYF	TGTGCCACCAGCAGGACAGGGGGTTCCTACGAGCAGTACTTC
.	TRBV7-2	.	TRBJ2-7	CASSLEGQVEQYF	TGTGCCAGCAGCTTGGAGGGGCAGGTCGAGCAGTACTTC
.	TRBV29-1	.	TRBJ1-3	CSAPAGNTIYF	TGCAGCGCGCCCGCTGGAAACACCATATATTTT
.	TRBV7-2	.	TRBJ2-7	CASSLASRDYEQYF	TGTGCCAGCAGCTTAGCATCGCGAGACTACGAGCAGTACTTC
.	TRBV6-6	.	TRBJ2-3	CASNLADTQYF	TGTGCCAGCAACCTTGCAGATACGCAGTATTTT
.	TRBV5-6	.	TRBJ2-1	CASSLREYSEQFF	TGTGCCAGCAGCTTGAGGGAATATAGTGAGCAGTTCTTC
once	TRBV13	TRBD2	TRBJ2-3	CASSPGLAGGSDTQYF	TGTGCCAGCAGCCCGGGACTAGCGGGGGGGTCAGATACGCAGTATTTT
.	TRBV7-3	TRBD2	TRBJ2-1	CASSIAGSSYNEQFF	TGTGCCAGCAGCATAGCGGGGAGCTCCTACAATGAGCAGTTCTTC
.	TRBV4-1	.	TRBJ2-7	CASSQVGSSYEQYF	TGCGCCAGCAGCCAAGTCGGGTCCTCCTACGAGCAGTACTTC
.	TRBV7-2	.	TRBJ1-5	CASSLGGYSNQPQHF	TGTGCCAGCAGCTTAGGGGGCTATAGCAATCAGCCCCAGCATTTT
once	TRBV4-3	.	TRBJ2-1	CASSQDRGGYNEQFF	TGCGCCAGCAGCCAAGACCGGGGAGGATACAATGAGCAGTTCTTC
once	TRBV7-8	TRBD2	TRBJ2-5	CASSLALINKPGTSGQETQYF	TGTGCCAGCAGCTTAGCCCTGATAAATAAGCCCGGGACTAGCGGCCAAGAGACCCAGTACTTC
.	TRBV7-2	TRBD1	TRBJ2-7	CASRKGAEQYF	TGTGCCAGCAGAAAGGGGGCCGAGCAGTACTTC
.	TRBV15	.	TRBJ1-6	CATSRLISSPLHF	TGTGCCACCAGCAGACTTATCAGTTCACCCCTCCACTTT
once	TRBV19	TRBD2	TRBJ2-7	CASSLTGTSVEQYF	TGTGCCAGTAGTCTTACCGGGACTAGCGTCGAGCAGTACTTC
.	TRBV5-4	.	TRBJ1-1	CASSFPGMNTEAFF	TGTGCCAGCAGCTTCCCGGGAATGAACACTGAAGCTTTCTTT
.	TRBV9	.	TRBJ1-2	CASSSIPGNQFYGYTF	TGTGCCAGCAGCTCCATCCCGGGCAACCAATTCTATGGCTACACCTTC
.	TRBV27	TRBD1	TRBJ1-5	CASSLNAGDSQPQHF	TGTGCCAGCAGTTTAAATGCAGGGGACAGTCAGCCCCAGCATTTT
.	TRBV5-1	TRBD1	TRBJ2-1	CASSYYGTGAANEQFF	TGCGCCAGCAGCTACTACGGGACAGGGGCCGCCAATGAGCAGTTCTTC
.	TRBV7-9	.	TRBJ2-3	CASSGSRVTDTQYF	TGTGCCAGCAGTGGATCCAGGGTTACAGATACGCAGTATTTT
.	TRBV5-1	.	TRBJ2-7	CASSFLGSGVYEQYF	TGCGCCAGCAGCTTTCTAGGGTCCGGGGTCTACGAGCAGTACTTC
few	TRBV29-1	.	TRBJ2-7	CSVERGVPYEQYF	TGCAGCGTTGAAAGGGGAGTACCCTACGAGCAGTACTTC
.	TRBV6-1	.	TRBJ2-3	CAARRYSRGRDTQYF	TGTGCCGCCCGACGGTACTCCCGAGGCCGGGATACGCAGTATTTT
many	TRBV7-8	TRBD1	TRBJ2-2	CASSLEGSGQENTGELFF	TGTGCCAGCAGCTTAGAGGGCTCGGGACAGGAGAACACCGGGGAGCTGTTTTTT
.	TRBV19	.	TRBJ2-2	CASLGTGELFF	TGTGCCAGTTTGGGAACCGGGGAGCTGTTTTTT
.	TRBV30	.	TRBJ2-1	CAWKALVEQFF	TGTGCCTGGAAGGCCCTGGTTGAGCAGTTCTTC
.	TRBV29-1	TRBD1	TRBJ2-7	CSVEDRDREYEQYF	TGCAGCGTTGAAGATCGGGACAGGGAGTACGAGCAGTACTTC
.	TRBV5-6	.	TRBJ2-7	CASSLSQTRAYEQYF	TGTGCCAGCAGCTTGTCTCAGACGAGGGCCTACGAGCAGTACTTC
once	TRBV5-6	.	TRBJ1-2	CASQRMRVGYTF	TGTGCCAGCCAGCGTATGAGGGTTGGCTACACCTTC
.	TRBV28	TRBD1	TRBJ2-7	CASSSSRDSSPEQYF	TGTGCCAGCAGTTCCTCACGGGACAGCTCCCCCGAGCAGTACTTC
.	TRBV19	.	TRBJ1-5	CATHPGEVLGQPQHF	TGTGCCACTCACCCAGGGGAGGTTTTAGGGCAGCCCCAGCATTTT
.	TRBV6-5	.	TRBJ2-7	CASSYSGSYEQYF	TGTGCCAGCAGTTACTCCGGATCCTACGAGCAGTACTTC
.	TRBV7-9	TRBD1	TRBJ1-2	CASSWGDRSNYGYTF	TGTGCCAGCAGCTGGGGGGACAGGAGTAACTATGGCTACACCTTC
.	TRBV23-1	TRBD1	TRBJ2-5	CASSQCPYDRGLGETQYF	TGCGCCAGCAGTCAATGTCCGTACGACAGGGGGCTAGGGGAGACCCAGTACTTC
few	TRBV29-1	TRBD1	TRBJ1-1	CSVRQGVEAFF	TGCAGCGTCCGACAGGGGGTTGAAGCTTTCTTT
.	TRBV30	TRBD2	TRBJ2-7	CAWIRTSGVSYEQYF	TGTGCCTGGATCCGGACTAGCGGGGTCTCCTACGAGCAGTACTTC
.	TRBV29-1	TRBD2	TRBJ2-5	CAKSAGGPWETQYF	TGCGCTAAGTCTGCGGGGGGGCCGTGGGAGACCCAGTACTTC
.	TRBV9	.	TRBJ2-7	CASSPRQHSYEQYF	TGTGCCAGCAGCCCAAGACAGCACTCCTACGAGCAGTACTTC
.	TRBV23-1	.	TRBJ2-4	CASSHLRILAKNIQYF	TGCGCCAGCAGTCATTTACGGATACTAGCCAAAAACATTCAGTACTTC
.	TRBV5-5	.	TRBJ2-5	CASSLEGGPGRETQYF	TGTGCCAGCAGCTTGGAAGGTGGACCTGGCAGGGAGACCCAGTACTTC
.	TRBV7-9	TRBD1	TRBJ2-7	CASSIGQGEGEF	TGTGCCAGCAGCATCGGACAGGGAGAGGGAGAATTC
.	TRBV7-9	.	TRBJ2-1	CASRIRLDGPNEQFF	TGTGCCAGCAGGATCAGACTAGACGGCCCTAATGAGCAGTTCTTC
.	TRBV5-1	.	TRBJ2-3	CASSPYYSLNTDTQYF	TGCGCCAGCAGCCCCTACTACTCTTTAAACACAGATACGCAGTATTTT
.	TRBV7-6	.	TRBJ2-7	CASSLARDVPYEQYF	TGTGCCAGCAGCTTAGCGCGGGACGTTCCCTACGAGCAGTACTTC
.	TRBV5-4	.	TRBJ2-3	CASSLGMGPGQYF	TGTGCCAGCAGCCTAGGGATGGGGCCGGGGCAGTATTTT
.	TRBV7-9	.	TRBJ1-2	CASSLINYYGYTF	TGTGCCAGCAGCCTTATCAATTACTATGGCTACACCTTC
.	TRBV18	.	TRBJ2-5	CASSPPNRAETQYF	TGTGCCAGCTCACCACCGAACAGGGCAGAGACCCAGTACTTC
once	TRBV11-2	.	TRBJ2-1	CASSSWILMDEQFF	TGTGCCAGCAGCTCCTGGATCCTTATGGATGAGCAGTTCTTC
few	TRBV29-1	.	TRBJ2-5	CSATWGQETQYF	TGCAGCGCCACTTGGGGGCAAGAGACCCAGTACTTC
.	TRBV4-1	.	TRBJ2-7	CASSQDRGFGEQYF	TGCGCCAGCAGCCAAGATCGGGGATTTGGGGAGCAGTACTTC
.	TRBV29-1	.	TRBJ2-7	CSFSGGYSYEQYF	TGCAGCTTTTCAGGAGGTTACTCCTACGAGCAGTACTTC
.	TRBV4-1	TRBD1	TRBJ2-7	CASSPGTVVYEQYF	TGCGCCAGCAGCCCTGGGACAGTCGTCTACGAGCAGTACTTC
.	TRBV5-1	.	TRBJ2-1	CASREGSGPPSSYNEQFF	TGCGCCAGCAGGGAGGGATCGGGACCGCCCAGCTCCTACAATGAGCAGTTCTTC
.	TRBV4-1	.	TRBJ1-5	CASSQEFGSNQPQHF	TGCGCCAGCAGCCAAGAGTTCGGTAGCAATCAGCCCCAGCATTTT
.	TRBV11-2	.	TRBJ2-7	CASSPMGFPYEQYF	TGTGCCAGCAGCCCAATGGGATTCCCCTACGAGCAGTACTTC
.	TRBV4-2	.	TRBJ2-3	CASSQVLGGLDTQYF	TGTGCCAGCAGCCAAGTATTGGGGGGGCTAGATACGCAGTATTTT
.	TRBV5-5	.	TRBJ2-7	CASTNPGTHYEQYF	TGTGCCAGCACCAACCCCGGGACCCACTACGAGCAGTACTTC
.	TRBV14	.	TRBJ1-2	CASSHASRQVNYGYTF	TGTGCCAGCAGCCACGCTTCCAGACAGGTTAACTATGGCTACACCTTC